One TCR beta chain is described in this entry. Antigen specificity is unknown. With 2 bases removed from V and 8 bases from J, the gap between germline ends came to 9 bases. The CDR3 runs to 13 residues. Germline V gives CDR1 MNHNS, CDR2 SASEGT. These data belong to a study of Ad26.COV2.S vaccination and SARS-CoV-2 variants. Study-level results: Substantial post-vaccination breadth of spike-specific CD8+ and CD4+ T cell responses was reported. Vaccine recipients posted higher spike-specific TCR breadth than their placebo counterparts. Non-spike TCR breadth showed similarity between vaccine and placebo recipients.

Method: immunoSEQ multiplex PCR; TCRdb's copy keeps in-frame clones and lacks some. Here the sample spans about 100,000 clones, 80% being singletons. This clonotype was obtained from a human donor who had recovered from COVID-19. The rearrangement links TRBV6-1 to TRBJ1-4; D not resolved. The source material was peripheral blood, sampled after recovery from COVID-19. The CDR3 nucleotides read TGTGCCAGCAGTGAATCCGGCACCGAAAAACTGTTTTTT. It codes for CASSESGTEKLFF.